The T cell receptor beta chain described here comes from a study of identical twins. Study conclusions and caveats: The authors noted that invariant MAIT and iNKT cells could partly confound zero-insertion analyses. Models underestimated how often monozygotic twins shared out-of-frame TCR alpha.

This clonotype was recorded at least ten times. What it binds is not known. Every donor was a healthy Caucasian. The J segment lost 2 bases and the V segment lost 2 bases, leaving 9 bases of the junction unmatched. CDR1 and CDR2 from the germline V gene are SNHLY and FYNNEI. The CDR3 is made up of 16 amino acids. Unique molecular identifiers were in the cDNA, with template-switch universal primer binding. TCRdb reprocessed the 5' RACE reads via MiXCR and lists one record per CDR3 protein. Of a few hundred thousand distinct CDR3 sequences in the sample, about a fifth were seen once. V gene TRBV2 combines with J gene TRBJ2-7; TRBD2 matches at 7 bases. This sequence originates from a man over 45 in good health. The sample taken for sequencing was naive T cells sorted from blood. CDR3 loop: CASSEYRRAGAYEQYF. DNA of the CDR3: TGTGCCAGCAGTGAATACCGGCGTGCGGGAGCCTACGAGCAGTACTTC.